What follows are 24 T cell receptor beta chains derived from one specimen sequenced in a study of blood T cell repertoires in COVID-19. Sequenced by immunoSEQ multiplex PCR; TCRdb stores in-frame clones only, minus some. The sample carries around 250,000 clones, 85% to 90% recorded once. The sample consisted of peripheral blood. The receptor set was obtained from a man between 60 and 75 years old with acute or convalescent COVID-19.

The gene calls are TRBV2 and TRBJ2-6; unclear D gene. The ends were cut back, 8 bases at V and 13 bases at J, with 15 bases in the middle. This CDR3 comprises 12 residues. Germline V gene sequence: CDR1 SNHLY, CDR2 FYNNEI. This CDR3 reads CASGSHERVLTF. CDR3 DNA: TGTGCCAGCGGATCTCACGAGAGGGTCCTGACTTTC.

J is TRBJ2-1 and V is TRBV9; 11 bases align to TRBD2. Germline V gene sequence: CDR1 SGDLS, CDR2 YYNGEE. Trimming took 6 bases from V and 4 from J; bases not matched to a gene: 9. This CDR3 has 16 residues. DNA of the CDR3: TGTGCCAGCAACTTAGCGGGAGGGAGATCGTACAATGAGCAGTTCTTC. Translating gives CASNLAGGRSYNEQFF.

The chain combines TRBV7-5 with TRBJ1-5; TRBD1 was called by the table and not checked on the DNA. TRBV7-5 is listed as a pseudogene. The CDR3 sequence is 17 residues long. This CDR3 reads CARSFPDREASNQPQHF. The CDR3 DNA sequence: TGTGCCAGAAGCTTCCCTGACAGGGAAGCGAGTAATCAGCCCCAGCATTTT.

This clone was recorded only once. This chain joins TRBV7-3 and TRBJ2-3, with D possibly matching TRBD2 (6 bases). Germline V lookup: CDR1 SGHTA, CDR2 FQGTGA. CDR3 length equals 14 residues. The V end was cut by 3 bases, the J end by 3 bases, with 10 bases between. DNA for the CDR3: TGTGCCAGCAGCTTCGGGAGTGGAACAGATACGCAGTATTTT. Its protein product is CASSFGSGTDTQYF.

This chain connects TRBV7-8 to TRBJ1-2; the D gene is possibly TRBD1 (6 bases). The CDR3 sequence is 13 residues long. V was trimmed by 2 bases and J by 8 bases, leaving 12 bases between them. Germline lookup yields CDR1 SGHVS and CDR2 FQNEAQ. Here the CDR3 DNA reads TGTGCCAGCAGCTTAATCAGGGGAGACGGCTACACCTTC. Translating gives CASSLIRGDGYTF.

The CDR3 DNA sequence: TGTGCCAGCAGCCTCGACAGGGGGCGCGTTAATTCACCCCTCCACTTT. It yields the protein CASSLDRGRVNSPLHF. J is TRBJ1-6 and V is TRBV7-9; 10 nucleotides match TRBD1. Unmatched junction bases numbered 7, after V lost 5 bases and J lost 6 bases. The CDR3 covers 16 residues. Germline CDR1 reads SEHNR; CDR2 reads FQNEAQ (reference sequence).

The chain joins TRBV5-4 to TRBJ2-7; tentatively, D is TRBD1 (6 bases). The CDR3 covers 14 residues. Trimming removed 2 bases at V and 4 bases at J, with 13 bases between. Germline assignment: CDR1 SGHNT and CDR2 YYREEE (reference sequence). The CDR3 spells CASSLTGTQYEQYF. The CDR3 coding sequence is TGTGCCAGCAGCTTAACCGGGACACAATACGAGCAGTACTTC. Full variable domain (rest looked up from reference TRBV5-4 and TRBJ2-7): ETGVTQSPTHLIKTRGQQVTLRCSSQSGHNTVSWYQQALGQGPQFIFQYYREEENGRGNFPPRFSGLQFPNYSSELNVNALELDDSALYLCASSLTGTQYEQYFGPGTRLTVT.

The rearrangement joins TRBV7-2 to TRBJ2-7, with a weak D call TRBD1 (6 bases). This CDR3 has 15 residues. V lost 4 bases, J lost 1 base, and 14 bases lay in between. The germline CDR1 and CDR2 sequences are SGHTA and FQGNSA. The CDR3 protein is CASSYDRTPSYEQYF. DNA of the CDR3: TGTGCCAGCAGCTATGACAGGACTCCTTCCTACGAGCAGTACTTC.

This rearrangement joins TRBV19 to TRBJ2-1; 11 bases match TRBD2. J gave up 6 bases and V 4 bases, and 14 bases lay outside the gene matches. The CDR3 length is 18 residues. CDR1 and CDR2 (germline): LNHDA, SQIVND (reference sequence). The CDR3 bases are TGTGCCAGTAGTACCGCAAACCCACTAGCGGGAGTCCCCAATGAGCAGTTCTTC. Protein: CASSTANPLAGVPNEQFF.

The chain links TRBV24-1 to TRBJ1-1; D is uncertain. V was shortened by 9 bases and J by 0 bases, with 13 bases between the two germline ends. Germline loops: CDR1 KGHDR, CDR2 SFDVKD. This CDR3 has 14 amino acids. CDR3 sequence: CATRATGVNTEAFF. Written as DNA, the CDR3 is TGTGCCACCCGCGCGACTGGAGTGAACACTGAAGCTTTCTTT.

The chain couples TRBV5-8 to TRBJ1-2, with TRBD1 as a possible D gene (6 bases). This CDR3 is 14 amino acids long. The germline V gene encodes CDR1 SGHTS and CDR2 YDEGEE. Trimming shortened V by 4 bases and J by 0 bases, and 10 bases separated the two germline ends. The CDR3 coding sequence is TGTGCCAGCAGCCAAGGACAGACTAACTATGGCTACACCTTC. Protein: CASSQGQTNYGYTF.

The chain carries TRBV4-2 and TRBJ1-3, with 10 bases identical to TRBD1. The CDR3 is 17 residues long. V shed 4 bases and J 0 bases; nucleotides not matched to a gene: 6. Germline assignment: CDR1 LGHNA and CDR2 YNFKEQ. Written as DNA, the CDR3 is TGTGCCAGCAGCCCCCGGACAGGGGGGATCTCTGGAAACACCATATATTTT. Protein: CASSPRTGGISGNTIYF.

The chain links TRBV24-1 to TRBJ1-5; D not certain. From germline, CDR1 is KGHDR and CDR2 SFDVKD. The germline V and J ends were trimmed by 7 bases and 5 bases, with 14 bases remaining between them. This CDR3 is built from 14 residues. The CDR3 region has the DNA TGTGCCACCAGAGCCGCGGGCCCAGATCAGCCCCAGCATTTT. As protein: CATRAAGPDQPQHF.

V usage is TRBV6-2 or TRBV6-3 and J usage is TRBJ1-5; D possibly corresponds to TRBD1 (6 bases). V shed 4 bases and J shed 4 bases, with 17 bases lying between them. CDR1 and CDR2 (germline): MNHEY, SVGEGT. The length of the CDR3 is 16 residues. The CDR3 sequence: CASSSQANQGNQPQHF. The CDR3 coding sequence is TGTGCCAGCAGTTCCCAGGCAAACCAGGGGAATCAGCCCCAGCATTTT.

The chain joins TRBV6-5 to TRBJ2-7; D perhaps matches TRBD2 (6 bases). Germline V gives CDR1 MNHEY, CDR2 SVGAGI. The CDR3 is made up of 13 amino acids. The germline V and J ends were trimmed by 8 bases and 1 base, with 12 bases remaining between them. The CDR3 is CASGSGQSYEQYF. In DNA form, the CDR3 reads TGTGCCAGCGGGAGCGGGCAATCCTACGAGCAGTACTTC.

This clone was recorded once. The CDR3 DNA is TGTGCCAGCAGCCCAACCTCTAGCCGCCAAGAGACCCAGTACTTC. This gives the protein CASSPTSSRQETQYF. The gene calls are TRBV9 and TRBJ2-5, with D possibly TRBD2 on 5 matching bases. Germline loops: CDR1 SGDLS, CDR2 YYNGEE. The CDR3 is 15 residues long. V was shortened by 4 bases and J by 1 base, with 14 bases between the two germline ends.

V and J are TRBV5-4 and TRBJ2-7, with 9 nucleotides matching TRBD1. Looked up from germline, CDR1 is SGHNT and CDR2 is YYREEE (reference sequence). CDR3 length: 14 residues. V lost 4 bases to trimming and J lost 6 bases; unmatched junction nucleotides: 8. The CDR3 DNA sequence: TGTGCCAGCAGCCCCGGGACAGGGTACGGCGAGCAGTACTTC. Amino acid sequence: CASSPGTGYGEQYF.

This clone was detected once. The chain joins TRBV10-3 to TRBJ1-3; D gene unclear. The CDR3 has 16 residues. V was trimmed by 4 bases and J by 5 bases, leaving 18 bases between them. CDR1 is ENHRY, CDR2 SYGVKD, per germline. The CDR3 sequence is CAISGDQADDRNTIYF. The CDR3 coding sequence is TGTGCCATCAGTGGTGATCAGGCTGACGACAGAAACACCATATATTTT.

The V and J genes are TRBV30 and TRBJ1-2; the D gene is possibly TRBD1 (5 bases). Trimming removed 1 base from V and 2 bases from J, with 17 bases in between. The germline CDR1 and CDR2 sequences are GTSNPN and SVGIG (reference sequence). The CDR3 loop spans 16 amino acids. CDR3 sequence reads: CAWSGGVRGINYGYTF. In nucleotides, the CDR3 is TGTGCCTGGAGTGGTGGGGTAAGGGGCATAAACTATGGCTACACCTTC.

This clone occurred a few times. J is TRBJ1-5 and V is TRBV23-1, with D tentatively TRBD1 (6 bases). TRBV23-1 is an open reading frame whose function is uncertain. This CDR3 is built from 14 residues. V lost 4 bases, J lost 9 bases, and 16 bases lay in between. The CDR3 is CASSLGQCRRPQHF. The CDR3 DNA sequence: TGCGCCAGCAGTCTAGGACAGTGCCGGAGGCCCCAGCATTTT.

Only one count was recorded for this clone. The rearrangement links TRBV11-2 to TRBJ1-2; 10 bases fit TRBD1. The CDR3 loop spans 13 amino acids. Germline assignment: CDR1 SGHAT and CDR2 FQNNGV. The V gene end was trimmed by 3 bases and the J gene end by 7 bases; junction bases not matched to a gene: 2. The CDR3 here is CASSFGQGGGYTF. The CDR3 DNA sequence: TGTGCCAGCAGCTTCGGACAGGGGGGTGGCTACACCTTC. The full variable domain, in which reference TRBV11-2 and TRBJ1-2 provide the parts outside the CDR3, is EAGVAQSPRYKIIEKRQSVAFWCNPISGHATLYWYQQILGQGPKLLIQFQNNGVVDDSQLPKDRFSAERLKGVDSTLKIQPAKLEDSAVYLCASSFGQGGGYTFGSGTRLTVV.

This rearrangement joins TRBV30 to TRBJ2-4; TRBD1 matches 8 bases. Trimming removed 2 bases from V and 13 bases from J; junction bases left unmatched: 10. The CDR3 consists of 13 residues. Germline loops: CDR1 GTSNPN, CDR2 SVGIG (reference sequence). CDR3 protein: CAWSSLTGTGQYF. CDR3 DNA sequence: TGTGCCTGGAGTAGCCTTACCGGGACAGGACAGTACTTC.

The V and J genes are TRBV27 and TRBJ2-7; D unresolved. Germline CDR1 is MNHEY and CDR2 is SMNVEV (reference sequence). Trimming left V 5 bases short and J 3 bases short, with 11 bases between. The CDR3 has 13 amino acids. The CDR3, as DNA: TGTGCCAGCAGTCCCGCGCCCTTCTACGAGCAGTACTTC. Its protein is CASSPAPFYEQYF.

V gene TRBV9 combines with J gene TRBJ2-1; 14 positions agree with TRBD2. Germline-derived CDR1 and CDR2 are SGDLS and YYNGEE. J lost 7 bases, V lost 3 bases, and 12 bases had no gene match. CDR3 length equals 18 residues. DNA of the CDR3: TGTGCCAGCAGCGACCCCCCTCGTGGACTAGCGGGAGGTAATGAGCAGTTCTTC. It translates to CASSDPPRGLAGGNEQFF. The full variable domain, completed using reference TRBV9 and TRBJ2-1, is DSGVTQTPKHLITATGQRVTLRCSPRSGDLSVYWYQQSLDQGLQFLIQYYNGEERAKGNILERFSAQQFPDLHSELNLSSLELGDSALYFCASSDPPRGLAGGNEQFFGPGTRLTVL.